The rows below give T cell receptor beta chains drawn from one sample of a study of memory CD4+ T cells and cytomegalovirus serostatus. Data came from immunoSEQ multiplex PCR; TCRdb stores just in-frame clones and leaves some out. In the table there are around 76,000 clones, roughly three quarters of which are singletons. The sample was memory CD4+ T cells from blood. These receptor sequences come from an adult in good health and CMV-seropositive. Both conserved end residues are part of each CDR3. A D gene is named only where the DNA matches it firmly. Size is omitted from some rows. Given values are once, few, many or a class for expanded clones.

D gene	V gene	J gene	clone size	CDR3 protein	CDR3 DNA
TRBD1	TRBV2	TRBJ1-5	.	CASSRDRGNQPQHF	TGTGCCAGCAGCCGGGACAGGGGGAATCAGCCCCAGCATTTT
.	TRBV30	TRBJ2-1	once	CAWSLDPTPYNEQFF	TGTGCCTGGAGTCTGGACCCCACCCCCTACAATGAGCAGTTCTTC
TRBD1	TRBV7-2	TRBJ1-2	.	CASSPITGGSGYTF	TGTGCCAGCAGCCCAATAACAGGGGGCTCTGGCTACACCTTC
.	TRBV27	TRBJ1-1	.	CASSIRDTVRPEAFF	TGTGCCAGCAGTATCCGGGACACGGTTCGGCCTGAAGCTTTCTTT
TRBD2	TRBV9	TRBJ2-2	.	CASSVGSGGDLGELFF	TGTGCCAGCAGCGTAGGTTCGGGAGGGGACTTAGGGGAGCTGTTTTTT
TRBD1	TRBV11-2	TRBJ2-2	.	CASSRSLGTATNTGELFF	TGTGCCAGCAGCCGGTCTCTCGGGACAGCCACGAACACCGGGGAGCTGTTTTTT
TRBD1	TRBV5-1	TRBJ1-1	.	CASSRTGAANTEAFF	TGCGCCAGCAGCCGGACAGGGGCCGCTAACACTGAAGCTTTCTTT
TRBD1	TRBV4-1	TRBJ1-1	.	CASQDRVGITEAFF	TGCGCCAGCCAAGACAGGGTAGGTATCACTGAAGCTTTCTTT
.	TRBV7-4	TRBJ2-5	.	CASSPTVTQETQYF	TGTGCCAGCAGCCCCACAGTAACCCAAGAGACCCAGTACTTC
TRBD2	TRBV5-6	TRBJ2-5	.	CASGKREKETQYF	TGTGCCAGCGGCAAGCGGGAAAAAGAGACCCAGTACTTC
.	TRBV7-2	TRBJ2-4	.	CASSRERPGLKENIQYF	TGTGCCAGCAGCCGGGAGCGACCGGGGCTGAAGGAAAACATTCAGTACTTC
TRBD1	TRBV14	TRBJ1-1	.	CASSPPGGMVAFF	TGTGCCAGCAGCCCACCAGGGGGAATGGTGGCTTTCTTT
.	TRBV19	TRBJ2-1	.	CASTPPGFYNEQFF	TGTGCCAGTACCCCCCCCGGGTTTTACAATGAGCAGTTCTTC
.	TRBV5-1	TRBJ1-2	.	CASSLVGDYGYTF	TGCGCCAGCAGCTTGGTAGGGGACTATGGCTACACCTTC
TRBD1	TRBV19	TRBJ1-2	.	CASIPQTGDRRGYTF	TGTGCCAGTATCCCCCAGACAGGGGACCGCCGGGGCTACACCTTC
.	TRBV4-2	TRBJ2-3	.	CASSPSPGGSTDTQYF	TGTGCCAGCAGCCCCTCTCCTGGCGGTAGCACAGATACGCAGTATTTT
TRBD1	TRBV27	TRBJ1-1	medium-sized	CASSRDRANTEAFF	TGTGCCAGCAGCAGGGACAGGGCGAACACTGAAGCTTTCTTT
.	TRBV5-4	TRBJ1-1	.	CASSLRIGRTAVRAFF	TGTGCCAGCAGCTTGCGGATTGGCAGGACTGCCGTTAGGGCTTTCTTT
.	TRBV7-9	TRBJ2-7	.	CASSAWDLSGEQYF	TGTGCCAGCAGCGCCTGGGACCTCTCGGGGGAGCAGTACTTC
TRBD1	TRBV6-5	TRBJ1-5	.	CASKQGLNQPQHF	TGTGCCAGCAAACAGGGGCTAAATCAGCCCCAGCATTTT
.	TRBV10-1	TRBJ2-2	.	CASSESAGGELFF	TGCGCCAGCAGTGAGTCGGCCGGCGGGGAGCTGTTTTTT
.	TRBV19	TRBJ1-1	many	CASSIRRNTEAFF	TGTGCCAGTAGTATAAGGCGGAACACTGAAGCTTTCTTT